In this sample, the clone carrying this T cell receptor (beta chain) turned up a few times. Its specificity is unknown. This sample is drawn from a study of identical twins. Study-wide results and caveats: Abundant beta clonotypes from cord blood had fewer insertions, unlike memory repertoires, which showed none. With beta out-of-frame sequences, excess sharing by twins was weaker.

Template switching added a universal primer binding site, and final cDNA carried unique molecular identifiers. TCRdb itself ran the 5' RACE reads through MiXCR, one entry per CDR3 protein. Among around 650,000 distinct CDR3 sequences, under 8.5% were seen once, and the ten largest hold about 1.5%. Per the germline V gene, CDR1 is SGHDN and CDR2 is FVKESK. The CDR3 length is 16 residues. V shed 4 bases and J shed 0 bases, with 13 bases lying between them. This sample was also put to use in a study of yellow fever vaccine responses in identical twins. That work states: Reports say the vaccine T cell response in twins looked partly convergent and partly personalized.

The receptor comes from a woman between 18 and 30 years old in good health. What was sequenced was PBMCs. This chain links TRBV14 with TRBJ2-1; D uncertain. CDR3 sequence (DNA): TGTGCCAGCAGCCTTAGACCCCCGAGCTCCTACAATGAGCAGTTCTTC. The encoded protein is CASSLRPPSSYNEQFF.